A selection of T cell receptor beta chains follows, all from one sample in a study of beta chain features in type 1 diabetes. TCRdb's table, derived via immunoSEQ multiplex PCR, lists solely in-frame clones and lacks some. Counted here are some 160,000 clones, 7.5% to 9.5% occurring once; the ten biggest clones make up approximately 2.3%. Sequencing was performed on central memory CD4+ T cells from blood. The source is a woman between 18 and 29 years old in good health. The CDR3 runs from the conserved cysteine through the conserved F or W. Fields, in order: J gene, V gene, D gene, clone size, CDR3 DNA, CDR3 protein. The D gene is left open where the match is weak. Rows may omit the clone size; those that give it use once, few, many or a size class.

J gene: TRBJ2-3; V gene: TRBV6-5; D gene: TRBD1; clone size: few; CDR3 DNA: TGTGCCAGCAGTTACAGGGGGCTACAAAGTACAGATACGCAGTATTTT; CDR3 protein: CASSYRGLQSTDTQYF
J gene: TRBJ2-3; V gene: TRBV11-1; D gene: -; clone size: few; CDR3 DNA: TGTGCCAGCAGCTTAGGGTACAGCGGTAGCACAGATACGCAGTATTTT; CDR3 protein: CASSLGYSGSTDTQYF
J gene: TRBJ2-7; V gene: TRBV5-1; D gene: TRBD1; clone size: few; CDR3 DNA: TGCGCCAGCAGCTTGGGGACAGGGGCCTACGAGCAGTACTTC; CDR3 protein: CASSLGTGAYEQYF
J gene: TRBJ2-2; V gene: TRBV6-6; D gene: -; clone size: -; CDR3 DNA: TGTGCCAGCAGCATGGACAGAAACACCGGGGAGCTGTTTTTT; CDR3 protein: CASSMDRNTGELFF
J gene: TRBJ2-5; V gene: TRBV2; D gene: -; clone size: -; CDR3 DNA: TGTGCCAGCAGTGTCCCAGGGGAAGAGACCCAGTACTTC; CDR3 protein: CASSVPGEETQYF
J gene: TRBJ2-3; V gene: TRBV6-1; D gene: TRBD2; clone size: -; CDR3 DNA: TGTGCCACCAAGCGGGAGGGAAGCACAGATACGCAGTATTTT; CDR3 protein: CATKREGSTDTQYF
J gene: TRBJ2-3; V gene: TRBV29-1; D gene: TRBD2; clone size: few; CDR3 DNA: TGCAGCGCACTAGCGGGAGGGCTCACAGATACGCAGTATTTT; CDR3 protein: CSALAGGLTDTQYF
J gene: TRBJ2-1; V gene: TRBV9; D gene: TRBD2; clone size: -; CDR3 DNA: TGTGCCAGCAGCCACGCCGGGACTAGCGGCTACAATGAGCAGTTCTTC; CDR3 protein: CASSHAGTSGYNEQFF
J gene: TRBJ1-6; V gene: TRBV4-3; D gene: TRBD1; clone size: -; CDR3 DNA: TGCGCCAGCAGCCAAACCGGGACAGGGGTATCACCCCTCCACTTT; CDR3 protein: CASSQTGTGVSPLHF
J gene: TRBJ2-7; V gene: TRBV7-8; D gene: TRBD2; clone size: -; CDR3 DNA: TGTGCCAGCAGCTTCGGGACTACCGCTTACGAGCAGTACTTC; CDR3 protein: CASSFGTTAYEQYF
J gene: TRBJ1-4; V gene: TRBV15; D gene: TRBD1; clone size: -; CDR3 DNA: TGTGCCACCAGCAGATCGGACAGGGGAGAGGAAAAACTGTTTTTT; CDR3 protein: CATSRSDRGEEKLFF
J gene: TRBJ2-1; V gene: TRBV30; D gene: -; clone size: -; CDR3 DNA: TGTGCCTGGAACATAGCGAGAGGGTGGAATGAGCAGTTCTTC; CDR3 protein: CAWNIARGWNEQFF
J gene: TRBJ2-7; V gene: TRBV9; D gene: TRBD1; clone size: many; CDR3 DNA: TGTGCCAGCAGCCCGGGACAGGGGCAAGCGTACGAGCAGTACTTC; CDR3 protein: CASSPGQGQAYEQYF
J gene: TRBJ1-2; V gene: TRBV19; D gene: TRBD1; clone size: few; CDR3 DNA: TGTGCCAGTAGTCCTTATGCAACAGGGGACGTAGGCTACACCTTC; CDR3 protein: CASSPYATGDVGYTF
J gene: TRBJ2-7; V gene: TRBV28; D gene: TRBD1; clone size: few; CDR3 DNA: TGTGCCAGCGGCTCGATAGGGACAGGGGACGCCTACGAGCAGTACTTC; CDR3 protein: CASGSIGTGDAYEQYF
J gene: TRBJ2-3; V gene: TRBV7-3; D gene: -; clone size: -; CDR3 DNA: TGTGCCAGCAGCCCTCAGGCGGGCGGGCCAGATACGCAGTATTTT; CDR3 protein: CASSPQAGGPDTQYF
J gene: TRBJ1-5; V gene: TRBV7-9; D gene: -; clone size: -; CDR3 DNA: TGTGCCAGCAGCCCTCGTGAGGGCACGGACAATCAGCCCCAGCATTTT; CDR3 protein: CASSPREGTDNQPQHF
J gene: TRBJ1-2; V gene: TRBV11-2; D gene: -; clone size: -; CDR3 DNA: TGTGCCAGCAGCACCTTAGGCAGTTGGACCGCAGGGGTCTCCGGCTACACCTTC; CDR3 protein: CASSTLGSWTAGVSGYTF
J gene: TRBJ2-7; V gene: TRBV18; D gene: TRBD1; clone size: -; CDR3 DNA: TGTGCCAGCTCACCTGGGACAGTGCCCTCCTACGAGCAGTACTTC; CDR3 protein: CASSPGTVPSYEQYF
J gene: TRBJ2-3; V gene: TRBV2; D gene: TRBD2; clone size: few; CDR3 DNA: TGTGCCAGTCGCGGGACTAGCGGGAGAGGTGGTACGCAGTATTTT; CDR3 protein: CASRGTSGRGGTQYF
J gene: TRBJ1-5; V gene: TRBV5-6; D gene: -; clone size: few; CDR3 DNA: TGTGCCAGCAGCATTGGGGCAGGTCAGCCCCAGCATTTT; CDR3 protein: CASSIGAGQPQHF
J gene: TRBJ1-2; V gene: TRBV29-1; D gene: -; clone size: few; CDR3 DNA: TGCGCATCGACAGGATTCTATGGCTACACCTTC; CDR3 protein: CASTGFYGYTF
J gene: TRBJ2-5; V gene: TRBV4-1; D gene: TRBD1; clone size: -; CDR3 DNA: TGCGCCAGCAGCCCGGGGGTTCTACAGGGGGCCTTGGACAGAGAGACCCAGTACTTC; CDR3 protein: CASSPGVLQGALDRETQYF
J gene: TRBJ2-5; V gene: TRBV7-9; D gene: TRBD1; clone size: -; CDR3 DNA: TGTGCCAGCAGCTCCCAGGGGGCTCAAGAGACCCAGTACTTC; CDR3 protein: CASSSQGAQETQYF
J gene: TRBJ1-4; V gene: TRBV7-2; D gene: -; clone size: -; CDR3 DNA: TGCGCCAGCAGCCAAGAACTTAACAGACTAAATGAAAAACTGTTTTTT; CDR3 protein: CASSQELNRLNEKLFF
J gene: TRBJ2-5; V gene: TRBV25-1; D gene: -; clone size: -; CDR3 DNA: TGTGCCAGCAGTGACCGCAGATACCAAGAGACCCAGTACTTC; CDR3 protein: CASSDRRYQETQYF
J gene: TRBJ2-7; V gene: TRBV30; D gene: TRBD2; clone size: few; CDR3 DNA: TGTGCCTGGAGCCATACGAACCGAGGACTAGCGGGAGGACGAGCCTACGAGCAGTACTTC; CDR3 protein: CAWSHTNRGLAGGRAYEQYF
J gene: TRBJ1-2; V gene: TRBV11-2; D gene: -; clone size: few; CDR3 DNA: TGTGCCAGCAGAAAACCGGGACTGGCTAACTATGGCTACACCTTC; CDR3 protein: CASRKPGLANYGYTF
J gene: TRBJ2-3; V gene: TRBV12-5; D gene: TRBD2; clone size: -; CDR3 DNA: TGTGCTAGTGGTTCCCCTGGCGGGGGGCGGGATACGCAGTATTTT; CDR3 protein: CASGSPGGGRDTQYF
J gene: TRBJ1-1; V gene: TRBV2; D gene: -; clone size: once; CDR3 DNA: TGTGCCAGCAAGGCGGAGGGGACGTCTGAAGCTTTCTTT; CDR3 protein: CASKAEGTSEAFF
J gene: TRBJ1-1; V gene: TRBV2; D gene: -; clone size: few; CDR3 DNA: TGTGCCAGCAGTTATGGGGGACTTAACACTGAAGCTTTCTTT; CDR3 protein: CASSYGGLNTEAFF
J gene: TRBJ1-2; V gene: TRBV5-1; D gene: -; clone size: few; CDR3 DNA: TGCGCCAGCAGCTTGGACGGGGATGGCTACACCTTC; CDR3 protein: CASSLDGDGYTF
J gene: TRBJ2-7; V gene: TRBV27; D gene: TRBD2; clone size: -; CDR3 DNA: TGTGCCAGCAGAGGGACTAGCGGGATTGGCTACGAGCAGTACTTC; CDR3 protein: CASRGTSGIGYEQYF
J gene: TRBJ1-1; V gene: TRBV18; D gene: -; clone size: few; CDR3 DNA: TGTGCCAGCTCACCAGGGGCCCACGCTGAAGCTTTCTTT; CDR3 protein: CASSPGAHAEAFF
J gene: TRBJ2-5; V gene: TRBV6-1; D gene: TRBD2; clone size: -; CDR3 DNA: TGTGCCAGCAGTTTCACTAGCGGCCAAGAGACCCAGTACTTC; CDR3 protein: CASSFTSGQETQYF
J gene: TRBJ1-3; V gene: TRBV13; D gene: TRBD1; clone size: -; CDR3 DNA: TGTGCCAGCAGCTTGCGGACAGGGAGGAACACCATATATTTT; CDR3 protein: CASSLRTGRNTIYF
J gene: TRBJ2-3; V gene: TRBV5-6; D gene: TRBD2; clone size: -; CDR3 DNA: TGTGCCAGCAGGAAGCGGGAGGAGATAGATACGCAGTATTTT; CDR3 protein: CASRKREEIDTQYF
J gene: TRBJ2-7; V gene: TRBV7-9; D gene: TRBD1; clone size: many; CDR3 DNA: TGTGCCAGCAGCTTAGGACAGGGAAGCTCCTACGAGCAGTACTTC; CDR3 protein: CASSLGQGSSYEQYF
J gene: TRBJ2-1; V gene: TRBV2; D gene: -; clone size: many; CDR3 DNA: TGTGCCAGCAGTGAAGGGCGGCAGAACAATGAGCAGTTCTTC; CDR3 protein: CASSEGRQNNEQFF
J gene: TRBJ1-1; V gene: TRBV15; D gene: -; clone size: -; CDR3 DNA: TGTGCCACCAGCAGAGCTGGGAGCATGAACACTGAAGCTTTCTTT; CDR3 protein: CATSRAGSMNTEAFF
J gene: TRBJ1-2; V gene: TRBV6-5; D gene: -; clone size: few; CDR3 DNA: TGTGCCAGCAGTAGGGACACCCAGAACTATGGCTACACCTTC; CDR3 protein: CASSRDTQNYGYTF
J gene: TRBJ1-3; V gene: TRBV12-5; D gene: -; clone size: few; CDR3 DNA: TGTGCTAGTGGTTCCAGGGCCTTCTCTGGAAACACCATATATTTT; CDR3 protein: CASGSRAFSGNTIYF